A single sample is the source of the 21 T cell receptor beta chains below, sequenced in a study of T cell repertoires in cytomegalovirus infection. No antigens are known for them. TCRdb reprocessed the reads via MiXCR and lists one record per CDR3 protein. This sample has about 830,000 distinct CDR3 sequences, with about 33% found just once. The specimen comprised cultured CD8+ T cells from PBMCs, sampled from culture after CMV antigen stimulation. The receptors derive from a human donor in good health (CMV status not recorded). Some clones in this sample may be carry-over from other donors' samples.

The rearrangement links TRBV6-5 to TRBJ2-5, with a tentative D call TRBD2 (6 bases). Germline V gives CDR1 MNHEY, CDR2 SVGAGI. V was cut by 5 bases and J by 4 bases, with 17 bases left in between. The CDR3 loop spans 15 amino acids. The CDR3 is CASSTGTRGGETQYF. The CDR3 bases are TGTGCCAGCAGTACTGGGACTCGGGGTGGAGAGACCCAGTACTTC.

This clonotype was found a few times. The chain carries TRBV7-6 and TRBJ1-3; unclear D gene. The germline V and J ends were trimmed by 3 bases and 2 bases, with 11 bases remaining between them. Germline lookup yields CDR1 SGHVS and CDR2 FNYEAQ. This CDR3 has 15 amino acids. CDR3 region: CASSLIPDAGNTIYF. The CDR3 coding sequence is TGTGCCAGCAGCTTGATCCCGGACGCTGGAAACACCATATATTTT.

The rearrangement links TRBV6-8 to TRBJ2-6, with 7 bases identical to TRBD1. This CDR3 comprises 15 residues. J was trimmed by 8 bases and V by 4 bases; bases with no gene match: 8. CDR1 and CDR2 (germline): MNHGY, SAAAGT. The chain's CDR3 is CASSLLQGIPNVLTF. CDR3 bases: TGTGCCAGCAGTTTATTACAGGGGATTCCCAACGTCCTGACTTTC.

The chain is built from TRBV27 and TRBJ1-5, with TRBD1 matching over 7 bases. CDR3 length equals 14 residues. J was trimmed by 8 bases and V by 3 bases; bases with no gene match: 7. Germline CDR1 is MNHEY and CDR2 is SMNVEV (reference sequence). The DNA of the CDR3 is TGTGCCAGCAGTTTTCAACAGGGGTGGGAGCCCCAGCATTTT. Amino acids: CASSFQQGWEPQHF.

This clonotype has just a few counts. The chain joins TRBV11-3 to TRBJ2-7, with a tentative D call TRBD1 (7 bases). The germline gives CDR1 SGHNT, CDR2 YENEEA. CDR3 length: 17 amino acids. With 5 bases removed from V and 1 base from J, the gap between germline ends came to 21 bases. In nucleotides, the CDR3 is TGTGCCAGCAGCCGCACCCTAGGACCAGGGGGGTCCTACGAGCAGTACTTC. Its protein is CASSRTLGPGGSYEQYF.

The CDR3 sequence: CASMTGAGMNTEAFF. CDR3 nucleotides: TGTGCCAGCATGACCGGGGCAGGCATGAACACTGAAGCTTTCTTT. V is TRBV28 and J is TRBJ1-1; a weak D match, TRBD1 (5 bases). The CDR3 is 15 residues long. From germline, CDR1 is MDHEN and CDR2 SYDVKM. V lost 7 bases and J 0 bases, leaving 15 bases between the germline ends.

This clonotype came up many times. V usage is TRBV7-2 and J usage is TRBJ1-1; no clear D. The ends were cut back, 5 bases at V and 11 bases at J, with 15 bases in the middle. Germline V gives CDR1 SGHTA, CDR2 FQGNSA. The CDR3 is made up of 12 amino acids. This chain's CDR3 is CASSADIGSAFF. CDR3 DNA sequence: TGTGCCAGCAGCGCAGACATAGGATCGGCTTTCTTT.

This clonotype appeared a few times. This sequence joins TRBV7-9 and TRBJ2-7, with a tentative D call TRBD1 (7 bases). Trimming stripped 5 bases from V and 5 bases from J, with 19 bases between. CDR1 SEHNR and CDR2 FQNEAQ come from the germline V gene (reference sequence). This CDR3 contains 15 residues. CDR3 nucleotide sequence: TGTGCCAGCAGCCCAGCGGAGGGGGCGCTGGACGAGCAGTACGTC. Its translation: CASSPAEGALDEQYV.

The genes are TRBV2 and TRBJ1-1; D unresolved. This CDR3 region has 12 residues. Trimming took 7 bases from V and 3 from J, leaving 9 bases between them. CDR1 and CDR2 (germline): SNHLY, FYNNEI. This chain's CDR3 is CASNRGDTEAFF. DNA of the CDR3: TGTGCCAGCAACCGAGGTGACACTGAAGCTTTCTTT.

This clonotype appeared a few times. V usage is TRBV28 and J usage is TRBJ1-2, with a tentative D call TRBD1 (6 bases). This CDR3 is 16 amino acids long. Trimming cost V 5 bases and J 6 bases, with 22 bases left between them. Germline V gene lookup returns CDR1 MDHEN and CDR2 SYDVKM. The CDR3 region is CASSPGWANRVHGYTF. The CDR3 DNA follows: TGTGCCAGCAGTCCGGGATGGGCTAACAGGGTCCATGGCTACACCTTC.

This clonotype was detected only a few times. The chain joins TRBV11-2 to TRBJ2-5, with TRBD2 matching 8 bases. CDR3 length: 17 residues. The ends lost 3 bases at V and 1 base at J; junction bases unmatched: 10. In germline, CDR1 is SGHAT, CDR2 FQNNGV. The CDR3 DNA sequence: TGTGCCAGCAGCTTGGTCGGGGGGGCGGTAAGCCAAGAGACCCAGTACTTC. This codes for CASSLVGGAVSQETQYF.

V and J are TRBV29-1 and TRBJ2-1; the D is unclear. The germline gives CDR1 SQVTM, CDR2 ANQGSEA. The V end lost 0 bases, the J end lost 4 bases, and 13 bases lay between the germline ends. This CDR3 comprises 15 residues. The CDR3 DNA follows: TGCAGCGTTGAAGATCCAAGGGCGGCATACAATGAGCAGTTCTTC. It is translated as CSVEDPRAAYNEQFF.

This clonotype was picked up one time. The CDR3 nucleotides are TGCAGTGCTAGAGATCTCAGAGAGGAGGGCTATGGCTACACCTTC. Protein: CSARDLREEGYGYTF. This chain connects TRBV20-1 to TRBJ1-2; D gene unclear. V dropped 0 bases and J dropped 4 bases, with 15 bases sitting between them. Per germline, CDR1 DFQATT and CDR2 SNEGSKA (reference sequence). This CDR3 has 15 amino acids.

The table lists this clonotype with a few counts. The chain has TRBV6-1 and TRBJ2-1; D not certain. This CDR3 comprises 13 residues. Trimming stripped 8 bases from V and 10 bases from J, with 18 bases between. The V gene's germline CDR1 is MNHNS and CDR2 SASEGT. The CDR3 DNA reads as TGTGCCAGCTGGTCCGCACTGGGTAGCGAGCAGTTCTTC. Translating gives CASWSALGSEQFF.

This clonotype was counted only a few times. The chain couples TRBV7-9 to TRBJ2-3; D perhaps matches TRBD2 (6 bases). This CDR3 is built from 16 residues. CDR1 is SEHNR and CDR2 is FQNEAQ in the germline V gene (reference sequence). V was shortened by 2 bases and J by 2 bases, with 14 bases between the two germline ends. CDR3 nucleotide sequence: TGTGCCAGCAGCTTATTTTTACTAGCAGACACAGATACGCAGTATTTT. It is translated as CASSLFLLADTDTQYF.

The CDR3 DNA follows: TGTGCCTCGGACTCGGGGACCACTGAAGCTTTCTTT. Its protein is CASDSGTTEAFF. This chain connects TRBV12-5 to TRBJ1-1, with D perhaps TRBD1 (5 bases). The CDR3 runs to 12 residues. CDR1 is LGHNT and CDR2 is FRNRAP in the germline V gene.

In this sample, this clonotype turned up many times. The chain combines TRBV12-3 or TRBV12-4 with TRBJ2-3, with a possible D match to TRBD1 (5 bases). V was clipped by 3 bases and J by 3 bases, with 13 bases between them. This CDR3 region has 15 residues. The CDR3 is CASSFQGSVTDTQYF. CDR3 bases: TGTGCCAGCAGTTTTCAGGGAAGTGTAACAGATACGCAGTATTTT.

The chain carries TRBV7-3 and TRBJ1-2; the match to TRBD1 covers 9 bases. V dropped 5 bases and J dropped 8; count of bases not matched to a gene: 9. Germline values: CDR1 SGHTA, CDR2 FQGTGA. The CDR3 covers 14 residues. In nucleotides, the CDR3 is TGTGCCAGCAGCCTAGGGGGGGACAGGGAAGGCTACACCTTC. It specifies CASSLGGDREGYTF.

V gene TRBV29-1 combines with J gene TRBJ1-1; D possibly corresponds to TRBD1 (6 bases). CDR3 length equals 15 residues. The ends were cut back, 0 bases at V and 2 bases at J, with 13 bases in the middle. The germline V gene encodes CDR1 SQVTM and CDR2 ANQGSEA. The CDR3 DNA is TGCAGCGTTGAAGATGGGGGGGGCTACAACACTGAAGCTTTCTTT. Encoded protein: CSVEDGGGYNTEAFF.

This clonotype was counted many times. V gene TRBV7-2 combines with J gene TRBJ2-7; TRBD2 might be the D (5 bases). The CDR3 runs 13 residues. Germline V gene lookup returns CDR1 SGHTA and CDR2 FQGNSA. The V gene lost 5 bases and the J gene lost 1 base, with 9 bases spanning the gap. In nucleotides, the CDR3 is TGTGCCAGCAGCCGCGGAGGATCCTACGAGCAGTACTTC. It is translated as CASSRGGSYEQYF. The entire variable domain, with the rest obtained from reference TRBV7-2 and TRBJ2-7, is as follows: GAGVSQSPSNKVTEKGKDVELRCDPISGHTALYWYRQSLGQGLEFLIYFQGNSAPDKSGLPSDRFSAERTGGSVSTLTIQRTQQEDSAVYLCASSRGGSYEQYFGPGTRLTVT.

V and J are TRBV25-1 and TRBJ1-1; TRBD1 matches 8 bases. The trim removed 8 bases at V and 3 bases at J, leaving 5 bases unmatched. The germline V gene encodes CDR1 MGHDK and CDR2 SYGVNS. The CDR3 has 13 residues. CDR3 DNA sequence: TGTGCCAGCGCTCCAGGGGGCTACACTGAAGCTTTCTTT. Protein product: CASAPGGYTEAFF. Full variable domain (rest looked up from reference TRBV25-1 and TRBJ1-1): EADIYQTPRYLVIGTGKKITLECSQTMGHDKMYWYQQDPGMELHLIHYSYGVNSTEKGDLSSESTVSRIRTEHFPLTLESARPSHTSQYLCASAPGGYTEAFFGQGTRLTVV.